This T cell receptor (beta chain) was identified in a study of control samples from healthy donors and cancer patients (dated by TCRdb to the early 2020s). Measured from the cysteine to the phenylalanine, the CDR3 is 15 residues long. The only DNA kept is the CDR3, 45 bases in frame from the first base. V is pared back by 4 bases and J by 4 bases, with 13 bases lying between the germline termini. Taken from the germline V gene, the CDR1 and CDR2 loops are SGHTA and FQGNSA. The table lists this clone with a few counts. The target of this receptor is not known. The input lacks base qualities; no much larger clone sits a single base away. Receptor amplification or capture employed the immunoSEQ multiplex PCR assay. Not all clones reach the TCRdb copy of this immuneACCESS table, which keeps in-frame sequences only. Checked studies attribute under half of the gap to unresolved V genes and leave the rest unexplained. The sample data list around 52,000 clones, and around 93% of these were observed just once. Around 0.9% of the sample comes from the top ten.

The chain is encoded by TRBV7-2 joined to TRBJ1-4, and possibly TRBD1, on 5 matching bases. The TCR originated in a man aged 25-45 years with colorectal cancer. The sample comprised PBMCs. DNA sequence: TGTGCCAGCAGCTCATGGGACCGAGATAATGAAAAACTGTTTTTT. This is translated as CASSSWDRDNEKLFF.